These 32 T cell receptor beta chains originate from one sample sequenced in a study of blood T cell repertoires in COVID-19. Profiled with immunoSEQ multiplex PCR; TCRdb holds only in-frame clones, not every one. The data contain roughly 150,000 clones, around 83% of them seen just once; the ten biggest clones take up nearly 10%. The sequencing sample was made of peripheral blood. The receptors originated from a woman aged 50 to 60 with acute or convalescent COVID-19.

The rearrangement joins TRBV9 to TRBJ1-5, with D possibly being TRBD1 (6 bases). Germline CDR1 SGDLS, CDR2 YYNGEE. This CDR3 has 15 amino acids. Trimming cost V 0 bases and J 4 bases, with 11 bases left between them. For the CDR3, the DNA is TGTGCCAGCAGCGTAGAAGGGCAGGGGAATCAGCCCCAGCATTTT. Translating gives CASSVEGQGNQPQHF. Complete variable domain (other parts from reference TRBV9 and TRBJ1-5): DSGVTQTPKHLITATGQRVTLRCSPRSGDLSVYWYQQSLDQGLQFLIQYYNGEERAKGNILERFSAQQFPDLHSELNLSSLELGDSALYFCASSVEGQGNQPQHFGDGTRLSIL.

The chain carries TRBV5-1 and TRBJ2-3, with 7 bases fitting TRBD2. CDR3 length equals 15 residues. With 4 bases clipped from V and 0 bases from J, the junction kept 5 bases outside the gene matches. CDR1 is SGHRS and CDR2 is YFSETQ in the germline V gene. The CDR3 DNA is TGCGCCAGCAGCATCGGGACTAAGAGCACAGATACGCAGTATTTT. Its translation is CASSIGTKSTDTQYF.

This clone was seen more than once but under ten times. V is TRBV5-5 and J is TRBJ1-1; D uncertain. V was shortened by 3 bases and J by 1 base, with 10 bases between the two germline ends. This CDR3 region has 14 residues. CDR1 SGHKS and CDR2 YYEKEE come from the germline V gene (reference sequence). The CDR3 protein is CASSWSGGNTEAFF. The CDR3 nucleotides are TGTGCCAGCAGCTGGTCAGGAGGGAACACTGAAGCTTTCTTT.

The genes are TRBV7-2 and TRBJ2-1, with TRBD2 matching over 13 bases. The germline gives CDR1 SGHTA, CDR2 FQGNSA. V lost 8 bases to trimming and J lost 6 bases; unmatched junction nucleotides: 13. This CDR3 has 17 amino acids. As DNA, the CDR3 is TGTGCCAGCCAAAAACCGGGACTAGCGGGAAAGGTCAATGAGCAGTTCTTC. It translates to CASQKPGLAGKVNEQFF.

The CDR3 DNA sequence: TGTGCCAGCCTGCTAGTAAATGGCTACACCTTC. Translating it yields CASLLVNGYTF. V gene TRBV2 combines with J gene TRBJ1-2, with D unresolved. The CDR3 runs to 11 residues. The germline V gene encodes CDR1 SNHLY and CDR2 FYNNEI. V was trimmed by 8 bases and J by 6 bases, leaving 10 bases between them.

CDR3 protein: CASRTTSGGNNEQFF. DNA for the CDR3: TGTGCCAGCAGGACGACTAGCGGGGGGAACAATGAGCAGTTCTTC. The V and J genes are TRBV6-5 and TRBJ2-1; TRBD2 aligns across 13 bases. The CDR3 spans 15 residues. Germline V CDR1 and CDR2: MNHEY, SVGAGI. J gave up 5 bases and V 6 bases, and 4 bases lay outside the gene matches.

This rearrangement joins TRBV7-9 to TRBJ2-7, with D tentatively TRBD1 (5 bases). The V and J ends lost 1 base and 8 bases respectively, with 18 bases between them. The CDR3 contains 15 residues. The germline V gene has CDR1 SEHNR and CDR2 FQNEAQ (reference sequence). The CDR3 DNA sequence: TGTGCCAGCAGCTTAGATCAAGGGGCGTACATCAAGCAGTACTTC. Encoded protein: CASSLDQGAYIKQYF.

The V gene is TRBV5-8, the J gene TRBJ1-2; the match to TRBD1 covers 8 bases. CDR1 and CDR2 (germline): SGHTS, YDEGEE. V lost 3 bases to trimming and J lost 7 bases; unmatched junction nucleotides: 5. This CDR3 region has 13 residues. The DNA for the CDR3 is TGTGCCAGCAGCTCTCGAGACAGGGGTGGCTACACCTTC. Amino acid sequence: CASSSRDRGGYTF.

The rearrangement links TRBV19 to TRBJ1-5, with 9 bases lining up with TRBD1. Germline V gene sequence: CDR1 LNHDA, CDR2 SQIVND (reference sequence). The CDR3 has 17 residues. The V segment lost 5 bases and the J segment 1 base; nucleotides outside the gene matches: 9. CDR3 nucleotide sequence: TGTGCCAGTAGTGGGGGACAGGGCCGAGTCAGCAATCAGCCCCAGCATTTT. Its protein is CASSGGQGRVSNQPQHF.

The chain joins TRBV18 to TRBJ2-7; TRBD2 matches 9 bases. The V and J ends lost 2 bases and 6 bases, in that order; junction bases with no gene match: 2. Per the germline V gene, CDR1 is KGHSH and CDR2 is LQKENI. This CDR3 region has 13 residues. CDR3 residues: CASSPAGGPEQYF. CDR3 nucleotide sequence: TGTGCCAGCTCACCAGCGGGAGGGCCCGAGCAGTACTTC.

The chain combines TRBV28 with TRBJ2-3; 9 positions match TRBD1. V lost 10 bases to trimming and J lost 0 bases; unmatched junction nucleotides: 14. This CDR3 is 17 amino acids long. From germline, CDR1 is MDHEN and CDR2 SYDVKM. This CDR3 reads CATDDRQGVSSTDTQYF. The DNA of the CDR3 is TGTGCCACCGATGATAGACAGGGGGTCTCTAGCACAGATACGCAGTATTTT.

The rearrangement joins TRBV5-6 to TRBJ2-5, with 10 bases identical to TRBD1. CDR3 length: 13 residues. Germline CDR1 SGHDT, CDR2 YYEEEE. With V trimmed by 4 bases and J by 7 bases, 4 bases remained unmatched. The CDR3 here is CASSTDRGVTQYF. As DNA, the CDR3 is TGTGCCAGCAGCACGGACAGGGGGGTGACCCAGTACTTC.

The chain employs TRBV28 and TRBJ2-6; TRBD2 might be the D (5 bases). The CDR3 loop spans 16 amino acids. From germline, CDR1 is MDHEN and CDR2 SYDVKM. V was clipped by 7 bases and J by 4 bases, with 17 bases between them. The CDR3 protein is CASTKPGFAGANVLTF. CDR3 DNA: TGTGCCAGCACCAAACCGGGGTTTGCGGGGGCCAACGTCCTGACTTTC.

The CDR3 is CATRRAAAYNEQFF. As DNA, the CDR3 is TGTGCCACCCGGCGGGCGGCTGCCTACAATGAGCAGTTCTTC. The V gene is TRBV11-2, the J gene TRBJ2-1; perhaps TRBD2 as D (5 bases). CDR1 is SGHAT and CDR2 is FQNNGV in the germline V gene. The CDR3 spans 14 residues. V lost 10 bases and J 2 bases, leaving 15 bases between the germline ends.

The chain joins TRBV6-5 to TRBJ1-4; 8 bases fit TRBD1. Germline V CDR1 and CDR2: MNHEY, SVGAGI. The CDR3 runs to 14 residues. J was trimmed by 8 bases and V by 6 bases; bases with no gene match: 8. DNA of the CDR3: TGTGCCAGCAGCCCCCCAGGGGGCGGCGAAAAACTGTTTTTT. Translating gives CASSPPGGGEKLFF.

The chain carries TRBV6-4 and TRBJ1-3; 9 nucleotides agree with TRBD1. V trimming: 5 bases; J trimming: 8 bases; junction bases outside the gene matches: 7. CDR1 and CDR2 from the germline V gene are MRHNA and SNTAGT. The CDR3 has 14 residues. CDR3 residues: CASSTRDRVYTIYF. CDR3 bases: TGTGCCAGCAGTACCCGGGACAGGGTGTACACCATATATTTT.

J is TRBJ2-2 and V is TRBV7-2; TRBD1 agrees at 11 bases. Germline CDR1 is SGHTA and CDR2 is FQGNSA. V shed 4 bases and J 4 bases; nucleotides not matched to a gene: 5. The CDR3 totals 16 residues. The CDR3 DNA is TGTGCCAGCAGCTCTGGACAGGGGGCGATCACCGGGGAGCTGTTTTTT. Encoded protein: CASSSGQGAITGELFF.

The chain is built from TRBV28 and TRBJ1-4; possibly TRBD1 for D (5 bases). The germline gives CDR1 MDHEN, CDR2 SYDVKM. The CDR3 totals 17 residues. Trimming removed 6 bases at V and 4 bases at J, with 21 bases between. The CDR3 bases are TGTGCCAGCAGCTCAGGCGGAGCGGGACGGTATAATGAAAAACTGTTTTTT. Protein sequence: CASSSGGAGRYNEKLFF.

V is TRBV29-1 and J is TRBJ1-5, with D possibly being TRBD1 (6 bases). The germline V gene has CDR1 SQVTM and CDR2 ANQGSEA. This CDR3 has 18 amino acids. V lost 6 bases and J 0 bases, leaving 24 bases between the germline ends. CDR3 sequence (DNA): TGCAGCGTCCGCCCTGTACGGACAGTTTACCTTAGCAATCAGCCCCAGCATTTT. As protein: CSVRPVRTVYLSNQPQHF.

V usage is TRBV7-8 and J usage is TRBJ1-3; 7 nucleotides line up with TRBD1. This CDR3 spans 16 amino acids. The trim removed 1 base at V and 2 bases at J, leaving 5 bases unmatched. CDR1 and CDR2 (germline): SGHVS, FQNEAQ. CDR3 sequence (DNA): TGTGCCAGCAGCTTAGGGGTCACAGGGGCTGGAAACACCATATATTTT. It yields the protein CASSLGVTGAGNTIYF.

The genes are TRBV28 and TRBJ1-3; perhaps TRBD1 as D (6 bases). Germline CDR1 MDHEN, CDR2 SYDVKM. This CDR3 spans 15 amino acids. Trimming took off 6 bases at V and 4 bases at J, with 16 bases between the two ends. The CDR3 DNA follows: TGTGCCAGCAGCTTGAAGACAGGTTTCGGAAACACCATATATTTT. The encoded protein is CASSLKTGFGNTIYF.

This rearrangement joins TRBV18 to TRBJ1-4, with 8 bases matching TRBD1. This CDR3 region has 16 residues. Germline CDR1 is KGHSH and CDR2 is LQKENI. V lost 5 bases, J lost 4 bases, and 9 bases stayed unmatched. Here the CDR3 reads CASSMSTGVNNEKLFF. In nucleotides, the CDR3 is TGTGCCAGCTCAATGTCGACAGGGGTGAATAATGAAAAACTGTTTTTT.

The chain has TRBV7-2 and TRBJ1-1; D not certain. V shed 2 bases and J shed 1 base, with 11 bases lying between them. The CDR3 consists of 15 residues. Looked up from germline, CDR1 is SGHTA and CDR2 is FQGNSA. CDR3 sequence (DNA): TGTGCCAGCAGCTTAATAGCAGCCAAGAACACTGAAGCTTTCTTT. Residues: CASSLIAAKNTEAFF.

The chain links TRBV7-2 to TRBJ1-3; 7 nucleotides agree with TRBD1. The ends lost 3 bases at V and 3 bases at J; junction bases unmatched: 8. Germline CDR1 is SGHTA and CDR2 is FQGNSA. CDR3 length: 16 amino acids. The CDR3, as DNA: TGTGCCAGCAGCTTGTTGTCTCCAGGGGGTGGAAACACCATATATTTT. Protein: CASSLLSPGGGNTIYF.

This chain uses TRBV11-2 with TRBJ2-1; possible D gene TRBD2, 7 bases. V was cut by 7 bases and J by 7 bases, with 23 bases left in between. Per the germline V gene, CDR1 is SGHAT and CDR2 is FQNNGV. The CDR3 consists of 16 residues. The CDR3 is CASNLRGGTLGNEQFF. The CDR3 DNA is TGTGCCAGCAACCTAAGGGGGGGGACGTTAGGTAATGAGCAGTTCTTC.

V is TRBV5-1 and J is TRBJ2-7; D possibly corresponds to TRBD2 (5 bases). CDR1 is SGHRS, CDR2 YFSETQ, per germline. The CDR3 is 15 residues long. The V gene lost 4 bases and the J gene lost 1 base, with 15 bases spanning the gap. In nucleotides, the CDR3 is TGCGCCAGCAGCCCCGGACTGCCGCCGTCCTACGAGCAGTACTTC. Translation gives CASSPGLPPSYEQYF.

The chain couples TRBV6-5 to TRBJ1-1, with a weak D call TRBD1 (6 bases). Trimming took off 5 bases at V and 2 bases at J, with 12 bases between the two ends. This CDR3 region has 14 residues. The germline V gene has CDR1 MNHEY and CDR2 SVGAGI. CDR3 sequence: CASSPSGHNTEAFF. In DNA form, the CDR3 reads TGTGCCAGCAGTCCCTCGGGACATAACACTGAAGCTTTCTTT.

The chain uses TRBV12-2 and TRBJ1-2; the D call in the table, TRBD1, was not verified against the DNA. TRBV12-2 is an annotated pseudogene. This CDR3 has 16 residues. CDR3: CASRLECRDRLYGYTF. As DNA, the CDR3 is TGTGCAAGTCGCTTAGAGTGTAGGGACAGGCTCTATGGCTACACCTTC.

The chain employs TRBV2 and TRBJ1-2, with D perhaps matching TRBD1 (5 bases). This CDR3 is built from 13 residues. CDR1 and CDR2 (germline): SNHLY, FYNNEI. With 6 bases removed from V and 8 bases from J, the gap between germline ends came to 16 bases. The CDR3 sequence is CASRRTRDWGYTF. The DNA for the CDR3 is TGTGCCAGCAGGAGGACAAGGGATTGGGGCTACACCTTC.

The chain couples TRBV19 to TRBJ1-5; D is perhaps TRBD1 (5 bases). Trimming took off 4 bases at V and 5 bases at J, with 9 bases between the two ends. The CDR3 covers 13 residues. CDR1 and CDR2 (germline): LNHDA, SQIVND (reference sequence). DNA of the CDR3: TGTGCCAGTAGTAGACAGAGCTATCAGCCCCAGCATTTT. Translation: CASSRQSYQPQHF.

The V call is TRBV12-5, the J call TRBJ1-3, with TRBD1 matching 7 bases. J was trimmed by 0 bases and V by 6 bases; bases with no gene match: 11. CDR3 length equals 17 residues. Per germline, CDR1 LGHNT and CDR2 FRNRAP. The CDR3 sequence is CASGRGTVSSSGNTIYF. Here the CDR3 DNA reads TGTGCTAGTGGCAGGGGGACTGTCTCCTCCTCTGGAAACACCATATATTTT.

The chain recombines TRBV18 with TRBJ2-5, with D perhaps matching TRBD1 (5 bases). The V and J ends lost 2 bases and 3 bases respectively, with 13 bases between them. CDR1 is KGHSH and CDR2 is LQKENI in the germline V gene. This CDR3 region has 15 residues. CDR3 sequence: CASSPFQGGEETQYF. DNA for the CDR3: TGTGCCAGCTCACCATTCCAGGGTGGGGAAGAGACCCAGTACTTC.